This TCR beta chain emerged from a study of blood T cell repertoires in COVID-19. Whole-study context: The United States, Italy and Spain were the sources of the acute and convalescent COVID-19 samples.

Per the original methods: Reference gene primers were amplified, and this amplification served to estimate nucleated cell counts. The data were produced by immunoSEQ multiplex PCR, yet TCRdb's version contains in-frame clones alone and is incomplete. V, J and clone size derive from that table, while D and trimming were established from the DNA sequence. This sample has about 290,000 clones, with more than 80% found just once. From germline, CDR1 is MDHEN and CDR2 SYDVKM. Trimming took 6 bases from V and 7 from J; bases not matched to a gene: 9. This CDR3 has 15 residues. The TCR comes from a woman aged 30 to 39 with active or convalescent COVID-19. Source material: peripheral blood. This rearrangement joins TRBV28 to TRBJ1-2; 12 nucleotides match TRBD1. The CDR3 reads CASSLTGTGGGGYTF. The CDR3 DNA sequence: TGTGCCAGCAGCCTAACCGGGACAGGGGGCGGTGGCTACACCTTC.